This TCR beta chain derives from a study of CD8 T cells in ankylosing spondylitis. This CDR3 comprises 11 residues. Germline assignment: CDR1 MNHNY and CDR2 SVGAGI (reference sequence). V shed 7 bases and J shed 8 bases, with 11 bases lying between them. Findings and limits, study-wide: The study identified a TCR beta motif of under ten highly homologous variants that appeared characteristic of ankylosing spondylitis blood.

Quantitative molecular-barcoded 5'-RACE generated the TCR beta libraries. MiXCR, applied by TCRdb to the 5' RACE reads, yields one record per CDR3 protein. The sample has fewer than 750,000 distinct CDR3 sequences, 15% to 20% seen once. This clonotype was seen many times. Antigen unknown. This clonotype originated in a male donor with ankylosing spondylitis. Material: blood, either unsorted or a sorted T cell fraction (not recorded which). The chain couples TRBV6-6 to TRBJ1-1; perhaps TRBD1 as D (5 bases). CDR3 loop: CASNSGTEAFF. CDR3 sequence (DNA): TGTGCCAGCAATTCGGGGACGGAAGCTTTCTTT.